The sequence of this T cell receptor (beta chain) was determined in a study of blood T cell repertoires in COVID-19. The wider study: PBMCs, B-cell-depleted T cells, or T cells were the source of the cDNA or gDNA that made up the material.

Per the authors' pipeline: Using reference gene primer amplification, nucleated cell counts were estimated. Clones were sequenced by immunoSEQ multiplex PCR, and TCRdb holds only the in-frame ones, with some missing. The V and J calls and the clone size are those of that table, but D and trimming were determined from the DNA. Among roughly 350,000 clones listed, more than 70% were seen once. During active infection, Seattle patients enrolled and were then monitored through disease. The CDR3 loop spans 13 amino acids. Trimming pared 4 bases from V and 0 bases from J, leaving 7 bases between. Germline V CDR1 and CDR2: GTSNPN, SVGIG (reference sequence).

This receptor was obtained from a young woman with COVID-19, enrolled during active disease. The rearrangement links TRBV30 to TRBJ1-3; the D is unclear. What was sequenced was peripheral blood. The CDR3: CAWKRVSGNTIYF. The CDR3 DNA follows: TGTGCCTGGAAACGGGTCTCTGGAAACACCATATATTTT.